Listed here are 15 T cell receptor beta chains from one sample, sequenced in a study of identifying expanded T cells in peripheral blood. Generated by immunoSEQ multiplex PCR, the TCRdb table keeps only in-frame clones and is missing some. The table records 81,000 or so clones, about 83% of them present only once. Sequencing input: blood. These receptors were collected from a person aged 18 to 75 in good health.

The CDR3 spells CASSPVIAGGYEQYF. Written as DNA, the CDR3 is TGTGCCAGCAGTCCCGTGATAGCGGGAGGTTACGAGCAGTACTTC. The V and J genes are TRBV27 and TRBJ2-7, with 10 bases aligning to TRBD2. Germline V gene sequence: CDR1 MNHEY, CDR2 SMNVEV (reference sequence). This CDR3 has 15 amino acids. With 5 bases clipped from V and 4 bases from J, the junction kept 8 bases outside the gene matches.

The chain has TRBV5-4 and TRBJ2-7; the D is unclear. Germline CDR1 SGHNT, CDR2 YYREEE (reference sequence). This CDR3 contains 14 residues. V lost 0 bases and J lost 1, with 8 bases in between. CDR3 loop: CASSLVTNSYEQYF. The DNA of the CDR3 is TGTGCCAGCAGCTTGGTGACAAATTCCTACGAGCAGTACTTC. Filled out from reference TRBV5-4 and TRBJ2-7, the complete variable domain reads ETGVTQSPTHLIKTRGQQVTLRCSSQSGHNTVSWYQQALGQGPQFIFQYYREEENGRGNFPPRFSGLQFPNYSSELNVNALELDDSALYLCASSLVTNSYEQYFGPGTRLTVT.

V and J are TRBV11-1 and TRBJ2-6, with 9 nucleotides matching TRBD1. The germline gives CDR1 SGHAT, CDR2 FQDESV (reference sequence). This CDR3 region has 17 residues. Trimming cost V 6 bases and J 4 bases; bases outside gene matches: 10. The CDR3 DNA is TGTGCCAGCAGTTCCGGGACAGGGAATTCCGGGGCCAACGTCCTGACTTTC. Encoded protein: CASSSGTGNSGANVLTF.

This clone is categorized as medium-sized. The rearrangement links TRBV10-3 to TRBJ2-5; the match to TRBD1 covers 9 bases. J gave up 1 base and V 5 bases, and 5 bases lay outside the gene matches. This CDR3 spans 15 amino acids. Germline CDR1 ENHRY, CDR2 SYGVKD. CDR3 sequence (DNA): TGTGCCATCAGTTCCGACAGGGGGTTCCAAGAGACCCAGTACTTC. Amino acid sequence: CAISSDRGFQETQYF.

V usage is TRBV19 and J usage is TRBJ1-2, with 9 positions matching TRBD1. CDR1 and CDR2 (germline): LNHDA, SQIVND (reference sequence). The CDR3 spans 14 residues. With 10 bases clipped from V and 8 bases from J, the junction kept 14 bases outside the gene matches. The CDR3 region has the DNA TGTGCCACCATTCCGGGACAGGGACGAGTGGGCTACACCTTC. Translating it yields CATIPGQGRVGYTF.

This sequence joins TRBV30 and TRBJ2-5; D gene uncertain. Germline V lookup: CDR1 GTSNPN, CDR2 SVGIG (reference sequence). The CDR3 is 13 residues long. V was trimmed by 0 bases and J by 1 base, leaving 6 bases between them. CDR3 sequence: CAWSVRSQETQYF. The CDR3 bases are TGTGCCTGGAGTGTAAGGTCCCAAGAGACCCAGTACTTC.

The rearrangement links TRBV30 to TRBJ2-2; TRBD1 matches 9 bases. This CDR3 has 16 amino acids. V trimming: 3 bases; J trimming: 4 bases; junction bases outside the gene matches: 9. Germline V lookup: CDR1 GTSNPN, CDR2 SVGIG (reference sequence). The CDR3: CAWRRPGTGSTGELFF. CDR3 nucleotides: TGTGCCTGGAGAAGGCCGGGGACAGGGAGCACCGGGGAGCTGTTTTTT.

This chain joins TRBV5-4 and TRBJ2-6; 16 nucleotides agree with TRBD2. V shed 0 bases and J 2 bases; nucleotides not matched to a gene: 5. Germline CDR1 is SGHNT and CDR2 is YYREEE (reference sequence). The CDR3 is 20 residues long. DNA of the CDR3: TGTGCCAGCAGCTTGGCCCCGGGACTAGCGGGAGGGGCTGGGGCCAACGTCCTGACTTTC. Amino acids: CASSLAPGLAGGAGANVLTF.

The chain employs TRBV19 and TRBJ1-5; 8 bases line up with TRBD1. This CDR3 contains 13 residues. CDR1 is LNHDA, CDR2 SQIVND, per germline (reference sequence). Unmatched junction bases numbered 7, after V lost 10 bases and J lost 5 bases. The CDR3 protein is CATARGLDQPQHF. The CDR3 DNA is TGTGCCACCGCCAGGGGGCTAGATCAGCCCCAGCATTTT.

V gene TRBV19 combines with J gene TRBJ1-5; 7 bases agree with TRBD1. With 8 bases clipped from V and 0 bases from J, the junction kept 4 bases outside the gene matches. The CDR3 covers 14 residues. Germline lookup yields CDR1 LNHDA and CDR2 SQIVND (reference sequence). CDR3 sequence reads: CASAGTASNQPQHF. CDR3 DNA: TGTGCCAGTGCTGGGACAGCTAGCAATCAGCCCCAGCATTTT.

CDR3 amino acids: CASSLTSVQYNEQFF. CDR3 nucleotide sequence: TGTGCCAGCAGCTTGACTAGCGTCCAGTACAATGAGCAGTTCTTC. This rearrangement joins TRBV5-6 to TRBJ2-1; 7 bases agree with TRBD2. CDR1 is SGHDT, CDR2 YYEEEE, per germline. V shed 1 base, J shed 4 bases, and the junction held 5 bases outside the gene matches. This CDR3 contains 15 residues.

Regarding this clone: Other nucleotide sequences in the sample specify the same CDR3. The rearrangement links TRBV5-6 to TRBJ1-2; possible D gene TRBD1, 6 bases. The CDR3 extends over 13 amino acids. CDR1 and CDR2 (germline): SGHDT, YYEEEE. With 0 bases removed from V and 8 bases from J, the gap between germline ends came to 11 bases. The DNA for the CDR3 is TGTGCCAGCAGCTTGGCTACAGGGAGAGGCTACACCTTC. Translation: CASSLATGRGYTF.

The chain uses TRBV4-1 and TRBJ2-7, with TRBD2 matching over 8 bases. Germline V lookup: CDR1 MGHRA, CDR2 YSYEKL. CDR3 length: 15 amino acids. J lost 2 bases, V lost 0 bases, and 3 bases had no gene match. The CDR3 DNA sequence: TGCGCCAGCAGCCAAGATCGACTAGCGACCTACGAGCAGTACTTC. Translated, it gives CASSQDRLATYEQYF.

The rearrangement uses TRBV5-6 and TRBJ1-2, with D uncertain. CDR3 length: 13 amino acids. Germline V gene sequence: CDR1 SGHDT, CDR2 YYEEEE. Trimming stripped 3 bases from V and 8 bases from J, with 14 bases between. The CDR3 here is CASSSGVLKGYTF. DNA of the CDR3: TGTGCCAGCAGCTCCGGGGTTCTTAAGGGCTACACCTTC.

This sequence joins TRBV28 and TRBJ1-5; 9 bases line up with TRBD1. The J segment lost 6 bases and the V segment lost 5 bases, leaving 8 bases of the junction unmatched. CDR1 and CDR2 (germline): MDHEN, SYDVKM. The CDR3 length is 15 residues. Here the CDR3 reads CASSPGQGRAQPQHF. The DNA of the CDR3 is TGTGCCAGCAGTCCCGGACAGGGGAGGGCTCAGCCCCAGCATTTT. The variable domain in full, with the rest retrieved from reference TRBV28 and TRBJ1-5, is DVKVTQSSRYLVKRTGEKVFLECVQDMDHENMFWYRQDPGLGLRLIYFSYDVKMKEKGDIPEGYSVSREKKERFSLILESASTNQTSMYLCASSPGQGRAQPQHFGDGTRLSIL.